Listed here is a single TCR beta chain. The antigen is unknown. This sample was included in a study of cytomegalovirus exposure and HLA in healthy donors. Study at large: When just under 400 donors were genotyped, around 77% of them were found to fall in the Caucasian-associated ancestry cluster. Study-wide points: The study reported that TCR beta sequences accurately predicted HLA-A and HLA-B alleles in most subjects.

Germline loops: CDR1 MDHEN, CDR2 SYDVKM. The CDR3 totals 15 residues. Trimming removed 3 bases from V and 6 bases from J, with 18 bases in between. Vbeta (60) and Jbeta (13) primers were used in the PCR. The protocol was immunoSEQ multiplex PCR, while the TCRdb copy is restricted to in-frame clones and leaves out a portion. This table holds under 150,000 clones, 84% found once. Sequences were obtained from PBMCs. The clonotype originates from a boy aged 2 to 10 in good health and CMV-seronegative. The chain is built from TRBV28 and TRBJ2-7; D remains unclear. This CDR3 reads CASSFTSGPLSEQYF. The CDR3 DNA sequence: TGTGCCAGCAGTTTTACGTCCGGTCCCCTCTCCGAGCAGTACTTC.